This TCR beta chain came from a study of read filtering for tumor transcriptome and immune sequencing (dated by TCRdb to about 2020). Background on the whole study: Of the patients in the cohort, approximately 17 were male and 14 to 15 were female, and their mean age was approximately 70 years, with a range of about 47 to 85. Whole-transcriptome libraries were prepared with the TruSeq RNA Access Library Prep Kit after DNase treatment. TCR-region mapped reads per sample ranged from about 3.5 to 10.27 million with IR-seq versus only about 75 to 1273 with RNA-seq. Under revised international staging, about 8 patients fell into R-ISS I, 15 to 20 into R-ISS II and 7 into R-ISS III. As a main aim, a read-filtering strategy for immune repertoire data was addressed, with the specific question being whether clonotypes supported by a single read should be removed. TCR repertoires obtained by targeted immune repertoire sequencing and by bulk whole-transcriptome sequencing performed on the same bone marrow samples were compared.

The investigation overall reported the following: Single-read clonotypes made up about 82% of clonotypes but about 3.6% of total reads in IR-seq, and over 60% of clonotypes and 35% to 50% of reads in RNA-seq. The correlation between IR-seq and RNA-seq shared clonotype proportions was increased by removal of single-read clonotypes. The sorted CD138-negative fraction was a mixed bone marrow immune population, not purified T cells. IR-seq captured clonotypes at much higher depth and more reliably than RNA-seq, and smaller IR-seq throughput sufficed to identify most shared clonotypes.

As encoded in the germline V gene, CDR1 is MNHEY while CDR2 is SVGEGT. From cysteine to phenylalanine, the CDR3 is 13 amino acids long. Only the CDR3 part of the read is kept: 39 bases, read in frame from the first base. From V the trimming removes 7 bases and from J it removes 2 bases, while the gene matches leave 5 bases of the junction unaccounted for. This clonotype was counted many times. No antigen is known for it. No quality values exist for individual bases; no much larger clone is one base distant. Bone marrow was sampled from every patient at the time of active disease. Bone marrow mononuclear cells were isolated by Ficoll-Hypaque density gradient centrifugation. Myeloma plasma cells were removed and CD138-negative cells were collected by negative selection after labeling with CD138 magnetic microbeads on a MACS separator. Purity of the isolated cells was checked by flow cytometry on an Attune NxT using CD138 antibodies. TRIzol reagent was used to extract total RNA, which was then quantified with a NanoDrop spectrophotometer. Paired RNA-seq and IR-seq were performed on each patient's CD138-negative bone marrow sample.

The Immunoverse kit was used to build TCR libraries from about 430 ng RNA, with molecular barcoded adaptors covering alpha/delta and beta/gamma chains. The same RNA used for transcriptome sequencing was used for TCR library preparation. Sequencing of TCR libraries was carried out on an Illumina HiSeq 4000 with 2 x 150 cycles. In the original analysis: TCR reads were aligned to human V, D, J and C references and assembled into CDR3 clonotypes with MiXCR, including quality filtering and error correction. The tcR package in R was used for analysis of clonotype counts and gene usage diversity. For inspection of raw mapping reads, RNA-seq reads were mapped by STAR aligner version 2.5.3a onto GRCh37 of the human genome. IR-seq fastq files were randomly downsampled with Seqtk 1.3 to test the effect of sequencing depth on detected clonotypes. The public reads were run again by TCRdb, first through fastp at Q25 and then through MiXCR, and only productive beta chains were kept. Entries that share a CDR3 protein sequence are merged under the most common genes and DNA. TCRdb's processing, not the study's, gives the V and J calls here. For this sample there are around 58,000 distinct CDR3 sequences; approximately 14% appear just once. The top ten constitute approximately 50% of the sample.

The rearranged chain carries TRBV6-2 or TRBV6-3 and TRBJ2-7; 7 nucleotides in the junction match TRBD2. Sequencing used a population of CD138-negative cells sorted from bone marrow. In light of the paper, this sample's cell subset or site label describes: bone marrow mononuclear cells depleted of CD138+ plasma/myeloma cells by negative magnetic selection. This clonotype was obtained from a donor over 35 with multiple myeloma. This receptor carries the CDR3 CASILGGTYEQYF. The bases are TGTGCCAGCATACTGGGAGGGACCTACGAGCAGTACTTC.